This TCR beta chain is drawn from a study of T cells after yellow fever vaccination. Overall study: SMART-Seq v4 Ultra Low Input prepared libraries from low-cell fractions. Study-wide results and caveats: Clonotypes shared by both compartments, CD4 and CD8, made up a small share.

The CDR3 is made up of 15 amino acids. J was trimmed by 6 bases and V by 5 bases; bases with no gene match: 5. Germline CDR1 reads ENHRY; CDR2 reads SYGVKD. This clonotype was detected only once. Antigen unknown. Making TCR cDNA involved 5'RACE template switching, which added UMIs and a universal primer site. TCRdb re-derived calls from the 5' RACE reads in MiXCR, one entry per CDR3 protein. In the table there are 450,000 to 600,000 distinct CDR3 sequences, about a sixth of which are singletons. The chain is built from TRBV10-3 and TRBJ2-1; 12 nucleotides line up with TRBD2. The sequence was obtained from a man aged 18 to 30 who received the YFV17D yellow fever vaccine. The sequencing used PBMCs, collected roughly 5 days after the first yellow fever vaccination. The CDR3 is CAISLLAGGFNEQFF. The CDR3 nucleotides are TGTGCCATCAGTCTACTAGCGGGGGGTTTCAATGAGCAGTTCTTC.